These T cell receptor beta chains were read from a single sample in a study of blood T cell repertoires in COVID-19. Only in-frame clones appear in the TCRdb table, and some are missing; sequencing was by immunoSEQ multiplex PCR. The profile covers around 280,000 clones, with around 91% appearing a single time and about 1.5% taken by the ten largest. Sequences were obtained from PBMCs or T cells enriched from blood (not recorded which). The receptor set was obtained from a woman aged 18-29 years with acute COVID-19. The CDR3 runs from the conserved cysteine through the conserved F or W. D genes are given only for firm matches. Clone size is given for some rows only: seen once, a few or many times, or a class if the clone is expanded.

TRBV19	TRBJ2-3	TRBD2	.	CASKGVWREISDTQYF	TGTGCCAGTAAGGGAGTGTGGCGGGAGATATCAGATACGCAGTATTTT
TRBV11-1	TRBJ2-1	TRBD2	.	CASRGTSAFSYNEQFF	TGTGCCAGCAGGGGGACTAGCGCTTTCTCCTACAATGAGCAGTTCTTC
TRBV11-3	TRBJ2-4	.	.	CASSSETRLAKNIQYF	TGTGCCAGCAGCTCAGAAACGAGGTTAGCCAAAAACATTCAGTACTTC
TRBV5-1	TRBJ1-1	TRBD1	.	CASSLTGGTEAFF	TGCGCCAGCAGCTTGACAGGGGGAACTGAAGCTTTCTTT
TRBV2	TRBJ1-6	.	.	CASSDSVGAGNSPLHF	TGTGCCAGCAGTGATTCGGTAGGGGCAGGGAACTCACCCCTCCACTTT
TRBV28	TRBJ1-3	.	.	CASSSGGAGNTIYF	TGTGCCAGCAGTTCGGGGGGGGCTGGAAACACCATATATTTT
TRBV6-5	TRBJ2-1	.	.	CASSPGSSSYNEQFF	TGTGCCAGCAGCCCAGGGTCCAGCTCCTACAATGAGCAGTTCTTC
TRBV12-5	TRBJ1-1	.	.	CASGLARTNTEAFF	TGTGCTAGTGGTTTGGCTAGGACAAACACTGAAGCTTTCTTT
TRBV11-2	TRBJ2-7	TRBD1	.	CASSLRIGGQYEQYF	TGTGCCAGCAGCTTACGGATAGGGGGCCAGTACGAGCAGTACTTC
TRBV6-5	TRBJ2-6	.	once	CASSSHTGFGANVLTF	TGTGCCAGCAGTTCCCATACAGGGTTTGGGGCCAACGTCCTGACTTTC
TRBV19	TRBJ2-2	TRBD1	.	CASSNPLGTGDTGELFF	TGTGCCAGTAGTAATCCCCTCGGGACAGGGGATACCGGGGAGCTGTTTTTT
TRBV6-5	TRBJ2-7	TRBD2	.	CASRKSLAGGNEQYF	TGTGCCAGCAGAAAATCACTAGCGGGGGGCAACGAGCAGTACTTC
TRBV2	TRBJ1-5	TRBD1	.	CASSEQGGNQPQHF	TGTGCCAGCAGTGAGCAGGGGGGCAATCAGCCCCAGCATTTT
TRBV3-1/TRBV3-2	TRBJ1-2	.	.	CASTAGDYGYTF	TGTGCCAGCACGGCGGGAGACTATGGCTACACCTTC
TRBV10-3	TRBJ2-7	.	.	CAISELGGEKKSSYEQYF	TGTGCCATCAGTGAGTTAGGGGGGGAGAAAAAAAGCTCCTACGAGCAGTACTTC
TRBV5-1	TRBJ2-1	TRBD2	.	CASSSRTSGSNEQFF	TGCGCCAGCAGCTCCCGGACTAGCGGGAGCAATGAGCAGTTCTTC
TRBV6-5	TRBJ2-3	.	.	CASSFADTQYF	TGTGCCAGCAGTTTCGCAGATACGCAGTATTTT
TRBV19	TRBJ2-3	TRBD1	few	CASSIRRTGSTDTQYF	TGTGCCAGTAGTATAAGACGGACAGGTAGCACAGATACGCAGTATTTT
TRBV5-8	TRBJ1-2	.	.	CASSEPSGPGTVGYGYTF	TGTGCCAGCAGCGAGCCTAGCGGGCCAGGGACTGTCGGCTATGGCTACACCTTC
TRBV2	TRBJ1-1	.	.	CASSENPVYRGTEAFF	TGTGCCAGCAGTGAAAACCCCGTGTACCGAGGGACTGAAGCTTTCTTT
TRBV19	TRBJ1-6	.	.	CASSIARRGRGNSPLHF	TGTGCCAGTAGTATCGCGAGGCGGGGGCGAGGTAATTCACCCCTCCACTTT
TRBV5-8	TRBJ2-1	TRBD2	.	CASSFSGTTAGLTEQFF	TGTGCCAGCAGCTTCTCGGGGACTACGGCGGGATTAACTGAGCAGTTCTTC
TRBV4-3	TRBJ1-1	.	.	CASTTPGQNTEAFF	TGCGCCAGCACAACCCCCGGACAGAACACTGAAGCTTTCTTT
TRBV5-1	TRBJ2-7	TRBD2	once	CASKKREGLNEQYF	TGCGCCAGCAAGAAGCGGGAGGGCCTGAACGAGCAGTACTTC
TRBV6-1	TRBJ1-3	.	.	CASSEHNSGNTIYF	TGTGCCAGCAGTGAACACAACTCTGGAAACACCATATATTTT
TRBV6-5	TRBJ1-1	.	.	CASSSPRENTEAFF	TGTGCCAGCAGTTCCCCCCGGGAGAACACTGAAGCTTTCTTT
TRBV7-5	TRBJ2-3	.	.	CVRSLTGTSGTIPSGDTQYF	TGTGTCAGAAGCTTAACCGGGACTAGCGGGACAATTCCCTCGGGGGATACGCAGTATTTT
TRBV7-6	TRBJ2-7	TRBD1	few	CASSLGTGYEQYF	TGTGCCAGCAGCTTAGGGACAGGGTACGAGCAGTACTTC
TRBV18	TRBJ2-7	.	once	CASSPSPGVKTYEQYF	TGTGCCAGCTCACCATCCCCCGGGGTAAAGACCTACGAGCAGTACTTC
TRBV5-1	TRBJ2-2	TRBD2	.	CASSGGLAGKNTGELFF	TGCGCCAGCAGCGGTGGACTAGCGGGAAAGAACACCGGGGAGCTGTTTTTT
TRBV7-8	TRBJ1-4	.	.	CASSLGGSANEKLFF	TGTGCCAGCAGCTTAGGAGGGAGCGCTAATGAAAAACTGTTTTTT
TRBV7-8	TRBJ2-1	TRBD2	.	CASSRGGAGVTGEQFF	TGTGCCAGCAGCAGGGGCGGTGCGGGAGTAACTGGTGAGCAGTTCTTC
TRBV2	TRBJ2-1	TRBD2	.	CASSRTSGKSSYNEQFF	TGTGCCAGCAGTAGGACTAGCGGGAAGAGCTCCTACAATGAGCAGTTCTTC
TRBV28	TRBJ2-3	.	once	CASSLYRLVSDTQYF	TGTGCCAGCAGTTTATACAGACTAGTTTCCGATACGCAGTATTTT
TRBV11-2	TRBJ2-2	TRBD1	.	CASSLFPGTGPGELFF	TGTGCCAGCAGCTTATTCCCGGGGACAGGCCCCGGGGAGCTGTTTTTT
TRBV30	TRBJ1-2	.	.	CAWSQGYGYTF	TGTGCCTGGAGTCAGGGATATGGCTACACCTTC
TRBV9	TRBJ2-5	TRBD2	once	CASSVSIAGGGQETQYF	TGTGCCAGCAGCGTGTCGATAGCGGGAGGTGGCCAAGAGACCCAGTACTTC
TRBV27	TRBJ1-5	TRBD1	.	CASSPGQLNQPQHF	TGTGCCAGCAGTCCGGGACAGCTAAATCAGCCCCAGCATTTT
TRBV19	TRBJ1-5	.	once	CASSRGWGQPQHF	TGTGCCAGTAGCCGCGGGTGGGGTCAGCCCCAGCATTTT
TRBV6-5	TRBJ1-2	.	.	CASRIQGSHGYTF	TGTGCCAGCAGGATACAGGGATCCCATGGCTACACCTTC
TRBV19	TRBJ1-1	.	.	CASSMGGNTEAFF	TGTGCCAGTAGTATGGGGGGGAACACTGAAGCTTTCTTT
TRBV13	TRBJ2-7	TRBD2	.	CASSFGSGSHEQYF	TGTGCCAGCAGCTTTGGTAGCGGGAGCCACGAGCAGTACTTC
TRBV5-5	TRBJ2-3	TRBD1	.	CASDLLGTGGKSTQYF	TGTGCCAGCGACCTTCTAGGGACAGGGGGAAAGAGTACGCAGTATTTT
TRBV21-1	TRBJ2-1	.	.	CASSKWTSGRVYNEQFF	TGTGCCAGCAGCAAGTGGACTAGCGGGAGAGTATACAATGAGCAGTTCTTC
TRBV30	TRBJ2-7	.	few	CAWGLSYEQYF	TGTGCCTGGGGACTCTCCTACGAGCAGTACTTC
TRBV5-5	TRBJ2-7	.	.	CASSSPGLSSEQYF	TGTGCCAGCAGCTCCCCGGGACTTTCCTCCGAGCAGTACTTC
TRBV28	TRBJ1-5	.	.	CASSMGANWEPQHF	TGTGCCAGCAGCATGGGGGCCAACTGGGAGCCCCAGCATTTT
TRBV18	TRBJ2-3	TRBD2	.	CASSPRRASGNTDTQYF	TGTGCCAGCTCACCCCGGAGGGCTAGCGGGAACACAGATACGCAGTATTTT
TRBV29-1	TRBJ2-7	.	.	CSVVAGPPGEQYF	TGCAGCGTTGTTGCGGGACCCCCGGGTGAGCAGTACTTC
TRBV6-1	TRBJ2-7	.	.	CASSESRVLWTYEQYF	TGTGCCAGCAGTGAATCCAGGGTCTTATGGACCTACGAGCAGTACTTC
TRBV11-2	TRBJ1-6	.	.	CASSFGGSSYNSPLHF	TGTGCCAGCAGCTTCGGGGGAAGCTCCTATAATTCACCCCTCCACTTT